A selection of T cell receptor beta chains follows, all from one sample in a study of technical replicates of blood from a few donors. The assay was immunoSEQ multiplex PCR, and TCRdb's table has in-frame clones only and misses some. Here the sample spans tens of thousands of clones, roughly 93% being singletons. Input material: T cells isolated from PBMCs. Receptor source: a human donor in good health. Both conserved end residues are part of each CDR3. A D gene is named only where the DNA matches it firmly. Rows give clone size only sometimes, using once, few, many, or a class for an expanded clone.

j_gene	v_gene	abundance	d_gene	CDR3nt	CDR3aa
TRBJ2-1	TRBV19	once	.	TGTGCCAGTAGTAATAGAGAGTACAATGAGCAGTTCTTC	CASSNREYNEQFF
TRBJ1-1	TRBV12-5	.	TRBD1	TGTGCTAGTGGTTTGGTTATTATGGGACAGATCACTGAAGCTTTCTTT	CASGLVIMGQITEAFF
TRBJ2-3	TRBV10-3	.	.	TGTGCCATCAGTGCCCAAGGAGGTGCGGGAGATACGCAGTATTTT	CAISAQGGAGDTQYF
TRBJ2-1	TRBV12-5	.	.	TGTGCTAGTGAGGGGGAGATGGGAAATGAGCAGTTCTTC	CASEGEMGNEQFF
TRBJ2-1	TRBV30	.	TRBD2	TGTGCCTGGAGCGCAAGACTAGCGGGAGGCAGGAATGAGCAGTTCTTC	CAWSARLAGGRNEQFF
TRBJ2-3	TRBV5-1	.	TRBD1	TGCGCCAGCAGCTTGGGACAGGGGGGTGCGGATACGCAGTATTTT	CASSLGQGGADTQYF
TRBJ1-3	TRBV5-1	.	.	TGCGCCAGCAGCTTCCCCGGAGCTTCTGGAAACACCATATATTTT	CASSFPGASGNTIYF
TRBJ2-2	TRBV28	.	.	TGTGCCAGCAGTATACCGGGGGGGGAGCTGTTTTTT	CASSIPGGELFF
TRBJ2-7	TRBV6-1	.	TRBD2	TGTGCCAGCAGTGAAGGGTCGGTAGCGGGGACGTACGAGCAGTACTTC	CASSEGSVAGTYEQYF
TRBJ2-7	TRBV9	.	TRBD2	TGTGCCAGCAGCTCCTCCCTAGCGGGAGATGAGCAGTACTTC	CASSSSLAGDEQYF
TRBJ2-1	TRBV7-3	.	TRBD2	TGTGCCAGCAGCTTTGGCGGGAGGGCGGAAAATGAGCAGTTCTTC	CASSFGGRAENEQFF
TRBJ2-1	TRBV19	once	.	TGTGCCAGCGGTTGGGTAGCCCGGTACAATGAGCAGTTCTTC	CASGWVARYNEQFF
TRBJ1-5	TRBV27	.	.	TGTGCCAGCAGTAGGCAGGGCAATCAGCCCCAGCATTTT	CASSRQGNQPQHF
TRBJ2-7	TRBV5-1	.	TRBD1	TGCGCCAGCAGCTACAGGGGGCCATATGAAGGCCATTCCTACGAGCAGTACTTC	CASSYRGPYEGHSYEQYF
TRBJ2-2	TRBV15	.	.	TGTGCCACCAGAGCAGGGGCCTCATCCGGGGAGCTGTTTTTT	CATRAGASSGELFF
TRBJ1-2	TRBV10-3	.	TRBD1	TGTGCCATCACTGACCGGGACAGGGATAACTATGGCTACACCTTC	CAITDRDRDNYGYTF
TRBJ2-1	TRBV4-1	.	TRBD2	TGCGCCAGCAGCCAGGATAGCGGGAGGGGATATTACAATGAGCAGTTCTTC	CASSQDSGRGYYNEQFF
TRBJ2-1	TRBV27	.	.	TGTGCCAGCAGTTTTAGATCTGTCCGATCCTACAATGAGCAGTTCTTC	CASSFRSVRSYNEQFF
TRBJ1-4	TRBV30	once	.	TGTGCCTGGAGTGTCATGGGCCCAGGGCTGTTTTTT	CAWSVMGPGLFF
TRBJ2-1	TRBV10-3	.	TRBD2	TGTGCCATCAGTGAGTCTTACGCGGGAGGGTACAATGAGCAGTTCTTC	CAISESYAGGYNEQFF
TRBJ2-2	TRBV6-5	once	.	TGTGCCAGCACTAACAGGGGGGAGCTGTTTTTT	CASTNRGELFF
TRBJ1-5	TRBV19	.	.	TGTGCCAGTACCGAAACGAGGACAGTCCCTAGCAATCAGCCCCAGCATTTT	CASTETRTVPSNQPQHF
TRBJ2-7	TRBV7-2	once	.	TGTGCCAGCAGCTGGACTGCCTACGAGCAGTACTTC	CASSWTAYEQYF